The clone carrying this TCR beta chain occurred once. The antigen remains unidentified. Assay used: immunoSEQ multiplex PCR; TCRdb lists only in-frame clones, some missing. The sample includes about 100,000 clones, roughly 96% seen only once; the top ten take approximately 3.1%. The CDR3 covers 16 residues. The germline CDR1 and CDR2 sequences are SGHKS and YYEKEE (reference sequence). V was trimmed by 0 bases and J by 5 bases, leaving 17 bases between them. These data are taken from a study of T cells in pancreatic ductal adenocarcinoma. The selected patients with pancreatic ductal adenocarcinoma had surgery but no neoadjuvant therapy. Study results and limitations: The resected cohort was biased toward the minority with early-stage disease.

This receptor was identified in a human donor with pancreatic ductal adenocarcinoma. J is TRBJ2-5 and V is TRBV5-5; D perhaps matches TRBD1 (6 bases). The sequenced sample was PBMCs. CDR3 sequence (DNA): TGTGCCAGCAGCTTGGCCTGGCAGGGGCGGTCGGAGACCCAGTACTTC. Encoded protein: CASSLAWQGRSETQYF.